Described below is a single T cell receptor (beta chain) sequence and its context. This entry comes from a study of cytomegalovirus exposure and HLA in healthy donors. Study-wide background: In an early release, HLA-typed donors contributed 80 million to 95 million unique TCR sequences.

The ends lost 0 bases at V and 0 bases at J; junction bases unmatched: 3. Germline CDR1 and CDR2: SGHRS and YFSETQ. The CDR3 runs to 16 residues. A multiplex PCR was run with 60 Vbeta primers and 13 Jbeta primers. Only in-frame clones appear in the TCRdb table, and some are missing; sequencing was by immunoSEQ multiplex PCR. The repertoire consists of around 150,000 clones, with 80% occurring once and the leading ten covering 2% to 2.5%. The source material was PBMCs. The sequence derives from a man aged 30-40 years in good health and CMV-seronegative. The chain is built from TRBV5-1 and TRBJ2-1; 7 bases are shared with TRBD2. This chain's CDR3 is CASSLGRGSSYNEQFF. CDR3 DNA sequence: TGCGCCAGCAGCTTGGGGCGGGGGAGCTCCTACAATGAGCAGTTCTTC.